Sequencing of this TCR beta chain was carried out in a study of T cell repertoires in cytomegalovirus infection. Looking at the study overall: In the study, CMV epitopes included recently identified HLA-C-restricted and well-studied HLA-B-restricted ones. Based on public TCR beta signatures, there were indications of CMV infection and of a matching HLA type.

In regard to this clonotype: Its specificity is not known.

MiXCR, applied by TCRdb to the reads, yields one record per CDR3 protein. Among a few hundred thousand distinct CDR3 sequences listed, under 35% were seen once. Study-level points and caveats: Cumulative frequency of public TCR beta families picked out carriers of CMV plus the relevant HLA. Dominant in the ex vivo response were TCR beta clonotypes restricted by HLA-C and specific for CMV.

Germline V gives CDR1 SGHTA, CDR2 FQGTGA. This CDR3 region has 13 residues. V lost 4 bases and J lost 5; bases outside the gene matches: 4. Material: cultured PBMCs, obtained from culture after CMV antigen stimulation. This chain connects TRBV7-3 to TRBJ2-7; 8 bases line up with TRBD1. The sequence derives from a human donor in good health (CMV status not recorded). Some clones in this sample may be carry-over from other donors' samples. CDR3 amino acids: CASSSAGGNEQYF. The CDR3 DNA sequence: TGTGCCAGCAGCTCCGCAGGGGGCAACGAGCAGTACTTC.